This T cell receptor (beta chain) is drawn from a study of CD8 T cells in Susac syndrome. The CDR3 extends over 17 amino acids. J gave up 1 base and V 5 bases, and 8 bases lay outside the gene matches. The germline V gene has CDR1 SEHNR and CDR2 FQNEAQ (reference sequence). Sequencing of TCR beta was performed on blood CD8+ and CD4+ T cells. The multiple sclerosis control group comprised treatment-naive patients with stable or active relapsing-remitting disease. The TEMRA cells underwent FACS enrichment, while the CD8+ and CD4+ T cells underwent negative isolation. Random hexamers were used to reverse transcribe roughly 0.5 to 1 ug of RNA. Amplification of TCR beta CDR3 spanned 54 Vbeta and 13 Jbeta via immunoSEQ multiplex PCR. TCRdb reprocessed the immunoSEQ multiplex PCR reads with MiXCR, giving one entry per CDR3 protein. The repertoire has 250,000 to 350,000 distinct CDR3 sequences, about 85% of them found once; the top ten carry approximately 0.12%.

The sample comprised CD8+ T cells from PBMCs. The receptor comes from a human donor with multiple sclerosis. The rearrangement links TRBV7-9 to TRBJ2-1; 10 bases line up with TRBD2. CDR3 amino acids: CASSPRLAGPSYNEQFF. CDR3 DNA: TGTGCCAGCAGCCCTCGACTAGCGGGCCCATCCTACAATGAGCAGTTCTTC.